Given below is one T cell receptor beta chain in context. TCRdb re-called the RT-PCR reads with MiXCR, one entry per CDR3 protein. The sample lists hundreds of thousands of distinct CDR3 sequences; 11% to 15% were seen once. What was sequenced was memory CD4+ T cells from blood. The sequence came from a female donor in good health, serving as a healthy control.

CDR3 nucleotide sequence: TGTGCCAGCAGCCAGGGACAGGTCTCACCCCTCCACTTT. Translating gives CASSQGQVSPLHF. The gene calls are TRBV12-3 or TRBV12-4 and TRBJ1-6, with 8 bases aligning to TRBD1. The ends lost 6 bases at V and 10 bases at J; junction bases unmatched: 5. This CDR3 is built from 13 residues.